The T cell receptor (beta chain) under discussion was sequenced for a study of blood T cell repertoires in COVID-19. About the study: T cells, B-cell-depleted T cells, or PBMCs provided the cDNA or gDNA that served as material.

The CDR3 totals 17 residues. In germline, CDR1 is SGHRS, CDR2 YFSETQ. Profiling relied on immunoSEQ multiplex PCR, and the TCRdb table lists in-frame clones only, not all of them. The sample has approximately 150,000 clones; around 83% are singletons. V gene TRBV5-1 combines with J gene TRBJ1-5, with D possibly TRBD1 on 6 matching bases. This receptor was obtained from a woman between 65 and 79 years old who had recovered from COVID-19. Sequenced sample: peripheral blood. The CDR3 region has the DNA TGCGCAGTGGGGGAAGGGACATGCGATTATAGCAATCAGCCCCAGCATTTT. Amino acids: CAVGEGTCDYSNQPQHF.